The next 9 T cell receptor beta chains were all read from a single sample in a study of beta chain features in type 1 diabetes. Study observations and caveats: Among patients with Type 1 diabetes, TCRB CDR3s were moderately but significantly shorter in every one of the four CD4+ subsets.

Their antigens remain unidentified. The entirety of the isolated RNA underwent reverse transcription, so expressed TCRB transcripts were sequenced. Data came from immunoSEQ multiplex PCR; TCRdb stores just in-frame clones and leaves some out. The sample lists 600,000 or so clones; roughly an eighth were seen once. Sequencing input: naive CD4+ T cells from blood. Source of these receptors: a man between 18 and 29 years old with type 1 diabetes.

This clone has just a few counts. CDR3 bases: TGTGCCAGCAGCCTTAGCGGAGGGGGATACTACGAGCAGTACTTC. This sequence encodes CASSLSGGGYYEQYF. The chain is built from TRBV7-9 and TRBJ2-7; D possibly matches TRBD1 or TRBD2 (6 bases each). V was clipped by 5 bases and J by 3 bases, with 17 bases between them. The CDR3 covers 15 residues. CDR1 and CDR2 from the germline V gene are SEHNR and FQNEAQ (reference sequence).

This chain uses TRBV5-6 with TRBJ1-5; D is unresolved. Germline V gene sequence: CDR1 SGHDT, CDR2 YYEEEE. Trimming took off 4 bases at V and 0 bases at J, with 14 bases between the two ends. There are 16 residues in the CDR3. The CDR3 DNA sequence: TGTGCCAGCAGCGCTGATGGGCCCTATAGCAATCAGCCCCAGCATTTT. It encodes CASSADGPYSNQPQHF.

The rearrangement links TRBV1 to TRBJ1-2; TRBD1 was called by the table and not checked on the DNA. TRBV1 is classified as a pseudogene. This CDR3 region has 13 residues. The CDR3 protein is CTDRQGYRYGYTF. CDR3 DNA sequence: TGCACAGATAGACAGGGGTATAGATATGGCTACACCTTC.

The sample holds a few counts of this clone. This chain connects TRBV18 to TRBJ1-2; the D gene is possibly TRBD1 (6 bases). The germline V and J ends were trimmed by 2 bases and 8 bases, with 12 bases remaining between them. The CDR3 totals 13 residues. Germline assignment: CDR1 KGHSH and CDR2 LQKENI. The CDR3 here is CASSPSSGVGYTF. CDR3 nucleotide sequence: TGTGCCAGCTCACCATCCTCAGGGGTCGGCTACACCTTC.

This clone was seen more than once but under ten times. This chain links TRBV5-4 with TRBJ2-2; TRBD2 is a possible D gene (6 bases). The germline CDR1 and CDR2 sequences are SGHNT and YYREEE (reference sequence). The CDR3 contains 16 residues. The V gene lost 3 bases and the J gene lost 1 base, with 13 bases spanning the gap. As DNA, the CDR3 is TGTGCCAGCAGCTCGGGGGAGTCGAGGAACACCGGGGAGCTGTTTTTT. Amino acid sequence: CASSSGESRNTGELFF.

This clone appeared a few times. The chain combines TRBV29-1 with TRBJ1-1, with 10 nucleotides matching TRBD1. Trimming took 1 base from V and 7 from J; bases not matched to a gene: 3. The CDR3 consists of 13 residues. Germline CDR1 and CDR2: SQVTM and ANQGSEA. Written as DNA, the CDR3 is TGCAGCGTTGAAGGGAGGACAGGGGGTGAAGCTTTCTTT. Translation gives CSVEGRTGGEAFF.

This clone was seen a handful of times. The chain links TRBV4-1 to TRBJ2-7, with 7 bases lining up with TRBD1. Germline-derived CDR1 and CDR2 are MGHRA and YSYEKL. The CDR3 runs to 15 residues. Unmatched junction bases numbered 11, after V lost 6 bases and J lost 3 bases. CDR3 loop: CASSRLGQANYEQYF. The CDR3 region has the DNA TGCGCCAGCAGTCGGCTAGGACAGGCCAACTACGAGCAGTACTTC.

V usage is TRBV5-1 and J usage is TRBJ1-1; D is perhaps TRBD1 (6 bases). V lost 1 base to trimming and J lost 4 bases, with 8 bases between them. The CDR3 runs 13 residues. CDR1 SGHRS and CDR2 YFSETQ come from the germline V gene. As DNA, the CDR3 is TGCGCCAGCAGCTTGAGAGGGGGCACTGAAGCTTTCTTT. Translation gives CASSLRGGTEAFF.

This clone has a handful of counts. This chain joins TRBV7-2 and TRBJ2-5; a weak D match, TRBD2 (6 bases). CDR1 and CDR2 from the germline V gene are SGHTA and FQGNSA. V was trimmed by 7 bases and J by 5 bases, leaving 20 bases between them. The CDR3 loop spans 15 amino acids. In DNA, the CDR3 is TGTGCCAGCATGCAGACCGGTGCGGGACGGGAGACCCAGTACTTC. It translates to CASMQTGAGRETQYF.